This TCR beta chain was captured in a study of shared clonotypes between healthy human individuals (TCRdb year 2020). Turning to the overall study: A few men and two women, aged 18 to 49 years, made up the cohort. To increase sequencing depth and limit assay-specific biases, different laboratories used diverse techniques to prepare libraries and sequence TCR repertoires. Per donor, three plates each were used for CD4 naive and CD4 memory, two for CD8 naive, and one for CD8 memory. To estimate repertoire size and how much clonotypes are shared between individuals, the study performed deep sequencing of blood TCR repertoires from five healthy adults. Leukapheresis yielded between about 0.85 and 10 billion PBMCs per donor.

Healthy HIV-negative adults with no recently reported acute infections or vaccinations were included as donors. Every donor was a Caucasian adult residing in Nashville, Tennessee, USA. CD4+ T cells were enriched by magnetic negative selection; naive cells were then positively selected on CD45RA, and the negative fraction formed the memory subset. After blood collection by leukapheresis, PBMCs were isolated using Ficoll-Histopaque density gradient centrifugation and then cryopreserved in the vapor phase of liquid nitrogen. Purity and quantity of every magnetically sorted T cell population were checked by analytical flow cytometry. Each sorted fraction had its genomic DNA isolated and then quantified by UV absorbance on a Nanodrop 2000c. CDR1 SGHVS and CDR2 FQNEAQ are derived from the germline V gene. From its cysteine to its phenylalanine, the CDR3 spans 15 amino acids. Of all the DNA, just the CDR3 is kept, 45 bases in frame from base 1. Trimming takes 5 bases off V and 7 bases off J; junction bases not matched to a gene: 13.

This clone was picked up many times. It has no known antigen specificity. Base qualities were left out, and no much larger clone turns up one base away. Results the study describes overall, beyond this receptor: Pairwise subsampling indicated that sequencing depth was expected to affect the degree of clonotype sharing among donors. Sampling was restricted to blood, and TCR repertoires in tissues likely differ from the TCR repertoires found in blood. The small number of donors limited the genetic and exposure-history diversity represented. When a few donors were compared, the shared fraction of clonotypes was roughly 5% for naive CD4, 3% to 4% for naive CD8, 2% to 2.5% for memory CD4, and about 0.36% for memory CD8. Naive subsets generally had larger estimated clonotype richness than memory subsets. Compared with non-shared clonotypes, the clonotypes found in all four sorted-subset donors had higher generation probabilities. Incomplete sequencing was indicated by rarefaction of sorted-subset datasets, despite the large sequencing depth.

Using the deep immunoSEQ assay, TCR CDR3 regions were amplified from genomic DNA by multiplex PCR. Extracted genomic DNA from each cell subset was spread evenly across all wells of several immunoSEQ 96-well plates, with each plate serving as a replicate. Each replicate PCR for sorted subsets received approximately 220 ng genomic DNA, equal to roughly 33,000 T cell genomes. Purified libraries were measured with a Qubit 3.0 fluorometer, size-checked on a Bioanalyzer 2100, and measured again with the KAPA Library Quantification kit. Every immunoSEQ 96-well plate was sequenced on a dedicated single-read 150-cycle Illumina NextSeq 550 flow cell. Turning to the authors' computational methods: Because only junctional sequences without quality scores were contained in the immunoSEQ output, filtering matching that applied to full-length reads could not be performed. To assign V/J genes and CDR3, sequences were annotated using PyIR, a Python wrapper for IgBLAST v1.9, with IMGT germline references. Reads were removed for weak V/J assignments (E-value above 1e-6), missing CDR3, stop codons, out-of-frame junctions, or ambiguous translated residues. A V3J clonotype was defined by an identical inferred V gene, J gene, and CDR3 amino acid sequence. The percentage overlap between two repertoires was calculated by dividing the number of shared unique clonotypes by the size of the smaller repertoire. Richness of each repertoire was evaluated using RTK rarefaction, the Chao1 estimator, and Recon v2.1 estimates of unobserved clonotypes. Generation probabilities for all TCRbeta clonotypes obtained by the gDNA method from a few donors were computed using OLGA. The clones in this table, taken by TCRdb from immuneACCESS, are in-frame only. Not every clone is retained; where verified, under half of the shortfall comes from an unresolved V gene, and the cause of the rest is unknown. That table supplies the V and J calls and clone size; D and trimming were determined from the DNA. Present in this sample are some 1.1 million clones, 60% to 85% of which were seen just once. Over 0.8% of the sample is held by the ten biggest clonotypes.

The sequence came from a man between 18 and 35 years old in good health. Some clones in this sample may be carry-over from other donors' samples. The sequencing sample was made of memory CD4+ T cells from PBMCs. Explained via the paper, the cell subset or site label denotes: CD45RA-negative fraction. The rearranged chain carries TRBV7-8 and TRBJ1-2; TRBD1 fits 7 bases in the junction. The sequenced DNA: TGTGCCAGCAGCCCCCCCGGGACAGCGCTATCTGGCTACACCTTC. This sequence encodes CASSPPGTALSGYTF.